One sample yielded the 24 T cell receptor beta chains listed below, sequenced in a study of vaccination effects on CD4 cells after COVID-19. Before sequencing, viral peptide pools were used by the ViraFEST assay to expand antigen-specific CD4+ T cells. Upon completion of around 9 days in culture, CD4+ T cells were isolated. Negative nucleocapsid antibody tests before and after vaccination confirmed no previous SARS-CoV-2 infection. Libraries were prepared by immunoSEQ multiplex PCR; TCRdb keeps only in-frame clonotypes and omits some of them. The sample lists some 68,000 clones, over 70% occurring once. No cognate antigen is known for these TCRs. The sample consisted of CD4+ T cells from PBMCs cultured with SARS-CoV-2 spike peptides, taken before COVID-19 vaccination. These receptors were collected from a human donor who received a COVID-19 vaccine.

This clone was recorded once. This chain links TRBV5-1 with TRBJ2-5; 10 bases are a match to TRBD2. CDR1 and CDR2 from the germline V gene are SGHRS and YFSETQ. CDR3 length: 15 residues. V dropped 4 bases and J dropped 2; count of bases not matched to a gene: 5. CDR3 sequence reads: CASSLRTSGQETQYF. The CDR3 nucleotides read TGCGCCAGCAGCCTAAGGACTAGCGGACAAGAGACCCAGTACTTC.

The gene calls are TRBV2 and TRBJ1-5, with no clear D. This CDR3 is built from 18 residues. Germline CDR1 reads SNHLY; CDR2 reads FYNNEI. V was cut by 5 bases and J by 0 bases, with 20 bases left in between. The CDR3 region has the DNA TGTGCCAGCAGTAAAGGACCGACCTTGGGCCTTAGCAATCAGCCCCAGCATTTT. Translated: CASSKGPTLGLSNQPQHF.

The chain is built from TRBV19 and TRBJ2-2; a weak D match, TRBD1 (6 bases). Per the germline V gene, CDR1 is LNHDA and CDR2 is SQIVND (reference sequence). The CDR3 has 15 residues. V was cut by 8 bases and J by 4 bases, with 17 bases left in between. The DNA for the CDR3 is TGTGCCAGTCTTACTAATACAGGGACCACCGGGGAGCTGTTTTTT. The encoded protein is CASLTNTGTTGELFF.

This chain connects TRBV5-6 to TRBJ1-2; 7 bases match TRBD1. CDR1 is SGHDT and CDR2 is YYEEEE in the germline V gene. This CDR3 has 13 amino acids. V lost 2 bases and J lost 5; bases outside the gene matches: 3. The CDR3 sequence is CASSFGTEYGYTF. The CDR3 DNA is TGTGCCAGCAGCTTCGGGACAGAATATGGCTACACCTTC.

This chain uses TRBV5-1 with TRBJ2-5; maybe TRBD2 (6 bases). V dropped 4 bases and J dropped 5 bases, with 18 bases sitting between them. CDR1 SGHRS and CDR2 YFSETQ come from the germline V gene. The CDR3 consists of 15 residues. The CDR3 sequence: CASSQMGLSAETQYF. The CDR3 coding sequence is TGCGCCAGCAGCCAAATGGGACTTTCCGCCGAGACCCAGTACTTC.

This chain uses TRBV27 with TRBJ2-5, with TRBD1 matching over 10 bases. The V segment lost 3 bases and the J segment 5 bases; nucleotides outside the gene matches: 6. CDR1 and CDR2 from the germline V gene are MNHEY and SMNVEV (reference sequence). The CDR3 spans 15 residues. The CDR3, as DNA: TGTGCCAGCAGTTTTTGGGACAGGGGCCGGGAGACCCAGTACTTC. Translation gives CASSFWDRGRETQYF.

This chain uses TRBV5-1 with TRBJ2-1; 9 nucleotides agree with TRBD2. The CDR3 extends over 18 amino acids. Trimming at V came to 0 bases and at J to 0 bases, leaving 7 bases not matched to a gene. Germline CDR1 reads SGHRS; CDR2 reads YFSETQ. The CDR3 here is CASSLASGAGFSYNEQFF. CDR3 DNA: TGCGCCAGCAGCTTGGCTAGCGGGGCCGGTTTCTCCTACAATGAGCAGTTCTTC.

A single count supports this clone. The chain employs TRBV6-1 and TRBJ2-7, with 8 bases lining up with TRBD1. J was trimmed by 4 bases and V by 1 base; bases with no gene match: 3. There are 14 residues in the CDR3. The V gene's germline CDR1 is MNHNS and CDR2 SASEGT. CDR3 sequence reads: CASSEGGQVYEQYV. CDR3 nucleotides: TGTGCCAGCAGTGAAGGGGGACAGGTTTACGAGCAGTACGTC.

The V gene is TRBV7-2, the J gene TRBJ1-2; D may be TRBD1 (5 bases). The germline gives CDR1 SGHTA, CDR2 FQGNSA. The V end was cut by 5 bases, the J end by 1 base, with 8 bases between. There are 13 residues in the CDR3. CDR3 in DNA: TGTGCCAGCAGCCAGGGTCTTAACTATGGCTACACCTTC. Translating it yields CASSQGLNYGYTF.

V is TRBV7-7 and J is TRBJ1-5; D is unresolved. The CDR3 consists of 13 residues. Germline V CDR1 and CDR2: SSHAT, FNYEAQ (reference sequence). V lost 2 bases and J 3 bases, leaving 5 bases between the germline ends. CDR3 sequence: CASSLSDNQPQHF. For the CDR3, the DNA is TGTGCCAGCAGCTTATCGGACAATCAGCCCCAGCATTTT.

The CDR3 region has the DNA TGTGCCAGCAGTAAGGACAAGGGTGCGTACAATGAGCAGTTCTTC. Translated, it gives CASSKDKGAYNEQFF. V gene TRBV2 combines with J gene TRBJ2-1, with D tentatively TRBD1 (5 bases). CDR1 is SNHLY and CDR2 is FYNNEI in the germline V gene. This CDR3 contains 15 residues. Between the trimmed V and J ends, which lost 5 bases and 4 bases, there was a span of 15 bases.

The chain carries TRBV12-5 and TRBJ2-5, with D hard to call. The CDR3 extends over 13 amino acids. Germline-derived CDR1 and CDR2 are LGHNT and FRNRAP. V lost 2 bases and J 5 bases, leaving 9 bases between the germline ends. The CDR3, as DNA: TGTGCTAGTGGTTTGTGGCAGAGCGAGACCCAGTACTTC. Translating gives CASGLWQSETQYF.

The rearrangement joins TRBV3-1 (or the pseudogene TRBV3-2) to TRBJ2-7; unclear D gene. The V and J ends lost 0 bases and 2 bases respectively, with 11 bases between them. The CDR3 sequence is 15 residues long. The germline V gene has CDR1 LGHDT and CDR2 YNNKEL (reference sequence). The CDR3 nucleotides are TGTGCCAGCAGCCAAGAACTCAGGTACGCCTACGAGCAGTACGTC. Amino acids: CASSQELRYAYEQYV.

The rearrangement joins TRBV9 to TRBJ2-2; no reliable D call. V was clipped by 2 bases and J by 0 bases, with 5 bases between them. Germline V gene lookup returns CDR1 SGDLS and CDR2 YYNGEE. This CDR3 is 14 amino acids long. The CDR3 spells CASSVAPNTGELFF. CDR3 DNA sequence: TGTGCCAGCAGCGTGGCTCCGAACACCGGGGAGCTGTTTTTT. Full variable domain (remainder filled in from reference TRBV9 and TRBJ2-2): DSGVTQTPKHLITATGQRVTLRCSPRSGDLSVYWYQQSLDQGLQFLIQYYNGEERAKGNILERFSAQQFPDLHSELNLSSLELGDSALYFCASSVAPNTGELFFGEGSRLTVL.

V usage is TRBV11-1 and J usage is TRBJ2-2; 7 bases agree with TRBD2. The CDR3 runs to 14 residues. Trimming at V came to 5 bases and at J to 1 base, leaving 1 base not matched to a gene. Germline lookup yields CDR1 SGHAT and CDR2 FQDESV (reference sequence). CDR3 residues: CASSPGGNTGELFF. As DNA, the CDR3 is TGTGCCAGCAGCCCGGGGGGGAACACCGGGGAGCTGTTTTTT.

The V and J genes are TRBV6-5 and TRBJ2-7; D is uncertain. There are 13 residues in the CDR3. The V and J ends lost 5 bases and 4 bases respectively, with 12 bases between them. Looked up from germline, CDR1 is MNHEY and CDR2 is SVGAGI. The CDR3 DNA reads as TGTGCCAGCAGTCCTCTGGGCCGATACGAGCAGTACGTC. This codes for CASSPLGRYEQYV.

V is TRBV7-2 and J is TRBJ1-5; D unresolved. Looked up from germline, CDR1 is SGHTA and CDR2 is FQGNSA. V was pared by 3 bases and J by 1 base, with 13 bases between. CDR3 length: 16 amino acids. The CDR3 region has the DNA TGTGCCAGCAGCTTCACTAGCACAGAGAGCAATCAGCCCCAGCATTTT. As protein: CASSFTSTESNQPQHF.

The chain couples TRBV6-5 to TRBJ2-7, with 10 bases lining up with TRBD1. The germline V gene encodes CDR1 MNHEY and CDR2 SVGAGI. This CDR3 region has 13 residues. V trimming: 5 bases; J trimming: 5 bases; junction bases outside the gene matches: 3. The CDR3 DNA reads TGTGCCAGCAGTCCGACAGGGGGCAACGAGCAGTACGTC. Amino acids: CASSPTGGNEQYV.

The J gene is TRBJ2-5, the V gene TRBV4-1; tentative D call: TRBD1 (6 bases). This CDR3 contains 16 residues. V was pared by 4 bases and J by 3 bases, with 18 bases between. CDR1 MGHRA and CDR2 YSYEKL come from the germline V gene. The CDR3 DNA reads TGCGCCAGCAGCCGGGGGCAATCGATATCGAAAGAGACCCAGTACTTC. Its protein is CASSRGQSISKETQYF.

The chain is built from TRBV5-6 and TRBJ1-4; no reliable D call. The CDR3 spans 14 residues. CDR1 and CDR2 from the germline V gene are SGHDT and YYEEEE. Between the trimmed V and J ends, which lost 5 bases and 5 bases, there was a span of 13 bases. CDR3: CASRAGIRNEKLFF. CDR3 coding DNA: TGTGCCAGCAGGGCCGGGATCCGAAATGAAAAACTGTTTTTT.

V usage is TRBV10-3 and J usage is TRBJ1-5, with 9 bases fitting TRBD1. V was clipped by 4 bases and J by 2 bases; unmatched bases: 3. Germline loops: CDR1 ENHRY, CDR2 SYGVKD. This CDR3 has 15 amino acids. CDR3 nucleotide sequence: TGTGCCATCAGTGCGGACAGGGGCGGCAATCAGCCCCAGCATTTT. This encodes CAISADRGGNQPQHF.

This rearrangement joins TRBV6-5 to TRBJ1-5; no definite D call. CDR3 length: 13 residues. Germline CDR1 and CDR2: MNHEY and SVGAGI. Trimming took 6 bases from V and 7 from J, leaving 13 bases between them. CDR3 DNA: TGTGCCAGCAGCCGAGGTCTCACCCAGCCCCAGCATTTT. Its translation is CASSRGLTQPQHF.

The chain couples TRBV28 to TRBJ1-3, with D unclear. The V end lost 6 bases, the J end lost 0 bases, and 12 bases lay between the germline ends. Germline CDR1 reads MDHEN; CDR2 reads SYDVKM. This CDR3 has 15 residues. CDR3 sequence reads: CASSTLRYSGNTIYF. Written as DNA, the CDR3 is TGTGCCAGCAGCACATTGCGTTACTCTGGAAACACCATATATTTT.

V is TRBV6-2 or TRBV6-3 and J is TRBJ2-5; 7 nucleotides line up with TRBD2. After removal of 4 bases from V and 2 bases from J, the junction contained 4 bases not matched to a gene. Germline lookup yields CDR1 MNHEY and CDR2 SVGEGT. This CDR3 has 14 residues. For the CDR3, the DNA is TGTGCCAGCAGTTTCCAAGCGGGGCAAGAGACCCAGTACTTC. Translating gives CASSFQAGQETQYF.